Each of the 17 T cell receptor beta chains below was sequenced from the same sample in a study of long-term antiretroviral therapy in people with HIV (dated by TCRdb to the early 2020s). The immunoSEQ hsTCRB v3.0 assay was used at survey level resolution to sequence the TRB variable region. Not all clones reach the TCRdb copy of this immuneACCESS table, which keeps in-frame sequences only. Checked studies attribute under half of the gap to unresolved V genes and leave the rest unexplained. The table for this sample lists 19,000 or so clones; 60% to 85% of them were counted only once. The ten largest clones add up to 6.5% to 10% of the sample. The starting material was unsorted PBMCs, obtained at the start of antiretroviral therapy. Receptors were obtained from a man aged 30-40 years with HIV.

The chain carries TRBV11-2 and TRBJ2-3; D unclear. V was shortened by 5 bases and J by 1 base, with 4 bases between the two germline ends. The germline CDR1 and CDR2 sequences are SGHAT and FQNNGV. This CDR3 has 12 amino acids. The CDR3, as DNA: TGTGCCAGCAGCGGCCGCACAGATACGCAGTATTTT. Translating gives CASSGRTDTQYF.

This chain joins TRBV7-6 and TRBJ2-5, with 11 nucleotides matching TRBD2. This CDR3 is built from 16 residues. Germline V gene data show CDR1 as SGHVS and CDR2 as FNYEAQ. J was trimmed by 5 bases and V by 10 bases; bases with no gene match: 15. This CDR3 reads CATKLAGEGYMETQYF. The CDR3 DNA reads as TGTGCCACCAAACTAGCGGGAGAGGGATACATGGAGACCCAGTACTTC.

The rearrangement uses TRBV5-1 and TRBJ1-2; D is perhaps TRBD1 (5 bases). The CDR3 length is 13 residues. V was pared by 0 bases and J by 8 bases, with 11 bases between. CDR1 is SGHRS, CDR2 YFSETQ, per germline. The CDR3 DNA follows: TGCGCCAGCAGCTTGGTGGCAGGGAAGGGCTACACCTTC. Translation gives CASSLVAGKGYTF.

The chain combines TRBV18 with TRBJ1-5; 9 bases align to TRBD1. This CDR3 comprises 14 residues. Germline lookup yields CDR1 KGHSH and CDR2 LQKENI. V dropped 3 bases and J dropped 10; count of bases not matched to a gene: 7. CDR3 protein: CASSPFGDREPQHF. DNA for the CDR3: TGTGCCAGCTCACCGTTCGGGGACAGGGAACCCCAGCATTTT.

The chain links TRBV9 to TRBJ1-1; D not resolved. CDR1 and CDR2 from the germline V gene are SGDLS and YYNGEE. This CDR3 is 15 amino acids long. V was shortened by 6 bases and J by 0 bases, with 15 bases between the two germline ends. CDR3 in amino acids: CASTRSPEMNTEAFF. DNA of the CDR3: TGTGCCAGCACGAGGTCCCCAGAGATGAACACTGAAGCTTTCTTT.

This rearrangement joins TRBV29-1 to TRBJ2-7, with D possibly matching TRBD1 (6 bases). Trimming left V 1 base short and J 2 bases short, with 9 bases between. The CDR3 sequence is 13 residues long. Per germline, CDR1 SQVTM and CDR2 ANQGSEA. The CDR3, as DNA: TGCAGCGTTGAAGGCCAGGGGACCTACGAGCAGTACTTC. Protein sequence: CSVEGQGTYEQYF.

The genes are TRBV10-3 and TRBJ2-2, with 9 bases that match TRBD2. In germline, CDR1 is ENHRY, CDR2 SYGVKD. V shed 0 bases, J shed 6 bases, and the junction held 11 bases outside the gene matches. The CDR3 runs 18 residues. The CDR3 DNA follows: TGTGCCATCAGTGAGTCTTTTGGCGGGGGGGCGACGTCCGGGGAGCTGTTTTTT. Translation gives CAISESFGGGATSGELFF.

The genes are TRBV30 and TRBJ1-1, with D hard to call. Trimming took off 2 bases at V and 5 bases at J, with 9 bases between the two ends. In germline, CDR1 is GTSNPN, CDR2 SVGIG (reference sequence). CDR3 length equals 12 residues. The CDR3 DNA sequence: TGTGCCTGGAGTCCCCCCTCAACTGAAGCTTTCTTT. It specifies CAWSPPSTEAFF.

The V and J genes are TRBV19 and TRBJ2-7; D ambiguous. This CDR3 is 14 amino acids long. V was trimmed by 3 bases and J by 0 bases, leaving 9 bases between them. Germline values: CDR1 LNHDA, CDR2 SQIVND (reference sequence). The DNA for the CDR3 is TGTGCCAGTAGTATTTCTGAGAGCTCCTACGAGCAGTACTTC. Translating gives CASSISESSYEQYF.

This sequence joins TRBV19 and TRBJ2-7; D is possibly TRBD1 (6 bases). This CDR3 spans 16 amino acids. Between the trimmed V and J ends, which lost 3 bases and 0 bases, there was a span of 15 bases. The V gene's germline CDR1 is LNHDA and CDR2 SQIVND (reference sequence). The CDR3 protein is CASSIGEGTSSYEQYF. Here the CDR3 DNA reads TGTGCCAGTAGTATTGGGGAAGGGACAAGCTCCTACGAGCAGTACTTC.

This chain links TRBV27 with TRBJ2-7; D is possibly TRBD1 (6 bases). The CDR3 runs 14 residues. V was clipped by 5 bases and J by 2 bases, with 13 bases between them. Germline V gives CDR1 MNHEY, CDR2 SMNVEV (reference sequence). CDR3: CASSPTTGPYEQYF. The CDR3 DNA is TGTGCCAGCAGTCCGACGACAGGCCCCTACGAGCAGTACTTC.

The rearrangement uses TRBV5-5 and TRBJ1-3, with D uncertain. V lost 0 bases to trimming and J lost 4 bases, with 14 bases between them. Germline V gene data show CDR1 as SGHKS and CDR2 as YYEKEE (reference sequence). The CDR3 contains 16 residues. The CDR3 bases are TGTGCCAGCAGCTTGGAGACAACAAGAACGGGAAACACCATATATTTT. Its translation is CASSLETTRTGNTIYF.

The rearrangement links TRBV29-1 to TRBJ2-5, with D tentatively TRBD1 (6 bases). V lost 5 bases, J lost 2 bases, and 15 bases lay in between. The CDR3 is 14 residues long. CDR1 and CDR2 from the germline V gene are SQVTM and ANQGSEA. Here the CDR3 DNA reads TGCAGCGTTTCTCGCAGGGGATCGCAAGAGACCCAGTACTTC. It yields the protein CSVSRRGSQETQYF.

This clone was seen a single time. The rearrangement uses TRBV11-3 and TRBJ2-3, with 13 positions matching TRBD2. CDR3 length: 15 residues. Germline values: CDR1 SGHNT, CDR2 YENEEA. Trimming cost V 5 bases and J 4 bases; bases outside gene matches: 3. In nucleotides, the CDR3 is TGTGCCAGCAGCCAAGGACTAGCGGGGGCAGATACGCAGTATTTT. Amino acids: CASSQGLAGADTQYF.

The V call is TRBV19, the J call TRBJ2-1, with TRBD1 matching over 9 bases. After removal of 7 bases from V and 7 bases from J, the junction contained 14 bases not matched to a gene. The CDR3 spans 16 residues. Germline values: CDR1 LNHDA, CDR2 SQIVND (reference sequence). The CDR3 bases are TGTGCCAGTACCCCTTTCGCGGGACAGGGATGGAATGAGCAGTTCTTC. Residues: CASTPFAGQGWNEQFF.

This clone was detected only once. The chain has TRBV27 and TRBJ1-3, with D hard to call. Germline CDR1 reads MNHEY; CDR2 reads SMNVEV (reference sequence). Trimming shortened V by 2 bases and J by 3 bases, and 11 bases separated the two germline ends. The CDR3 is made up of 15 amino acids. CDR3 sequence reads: CASSLAPNSGNTIYF. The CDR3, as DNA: TGTGCCAGCAGTTTAGCCCCGAACAGTGGAAACACCATATATTTT.

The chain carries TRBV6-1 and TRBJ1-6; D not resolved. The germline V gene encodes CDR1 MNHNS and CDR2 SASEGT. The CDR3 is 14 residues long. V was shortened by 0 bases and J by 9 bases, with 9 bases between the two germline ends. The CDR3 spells CASSEAGGSSPLHF. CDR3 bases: TGTGCCAGCAGTGAAGCGGGAGGGAGTTCACCCCTCCACTTT.